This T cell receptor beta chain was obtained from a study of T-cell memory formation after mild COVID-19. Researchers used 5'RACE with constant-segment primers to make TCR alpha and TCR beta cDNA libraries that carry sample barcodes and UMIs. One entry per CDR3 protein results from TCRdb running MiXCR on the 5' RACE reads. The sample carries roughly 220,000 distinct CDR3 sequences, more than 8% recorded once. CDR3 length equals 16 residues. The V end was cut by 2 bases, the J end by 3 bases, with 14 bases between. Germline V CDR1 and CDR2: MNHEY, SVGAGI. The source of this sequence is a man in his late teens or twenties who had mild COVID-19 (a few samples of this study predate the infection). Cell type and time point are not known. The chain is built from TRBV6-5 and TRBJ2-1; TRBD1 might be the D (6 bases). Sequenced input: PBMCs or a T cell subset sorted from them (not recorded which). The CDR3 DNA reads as TGTGCCAGCAGTTACGGGTTTGGGGGCCACTACAATGAGCAGTTCTTC. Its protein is CASSYGFGGHYNEQFF.